Below, 22 T cell receptor beta chains from the same sample are listed, as sequenced in a study of T-cell memory formation after mild COVID-19. TCRdb passed the 5' RACE reads through MiXCR, listing each CDR3 protein once. The sample consists of under 450,000 distinct CDR3 sequences, 20% to 25% of them appearing once. Sequencing was carried out using PBMCs or a T cell subset sorted from them (not recorded which). These TCRs come from a man in his late teens or twenties who had mild COVID-19 (a few samples of this study predate the infection). Cell type and time point are not known.

This clonotype showed up many times. The chain has TRBV20-1 and TRBJ2-5, with 16 nucleotides matching TRBD2. Germline values: CDR1 DFQATT, CDR2 SNEGSKA (reference sequence). J lost 5 bases, V lost 2 bases, and 11 bases had no gene match. The CDR3 is 18 residues long. CDR3 nucleotides: TGCAGTGCTAGACGACGCGGGACTAGCGGGGGGGCCTTGGAGACCCAGTACTTC. It translates to CSARRRGTSGGALETQYF.

This clonotype was counted once. The chain carries TRBV7-8 and TRBJ2-5; either TRBD1 or TRBD2 may fit D (5 bases each). The CDR3 totals 16 residues. The V end was cut by 2 bases, the J end by 0 bases, with 13 bases between. The germline V gene encodes CDR1 SGHVS and CDR2 FQNEAQ. The DNA of the CDR3 is TGTGCCAGCAGCTTATTTTCGGGACGGTACCAAGAGACCCAGTACTTC. Its translation is CASSLFSGRYQETQYF.

The chain joins TRBV10-3 to TRBJ2-3; 15 nucleotides line up with TRBD2. V trimming: 5 bases; J trimming: 3 bases; junction bases outside the gene matches: 21. The CDR3 consists of 22 residues. CDR1 and CDR2 (germline): ENHRY, SYGVKD. In nucleotides, the CDR3 is TGTGCCATCAGTCCGAGACCTTCAGGGACTAGCGGGGGGCCAGATTCGACAGATACGCAGTATTTT. It specifies CAISPRPSGTSGGPDSTDTQYF.

This clonotype was found many times. This chain uses TRBV12-3 or TRBV12-4 with TRBJ2-5; D remains ambiguous. The CDR3 sequence is 14 residues long. The V gene lost 7 bases and the J gene lost 5 bases, with 17 bases spanning the gap. In DNA, the CDR3 is TGTGCCAGCACCCTGAGGCTATTGGACGAGACCCAGTACTTC. It translates to CASTLRLLDETQYF.

This clonotype has just a few counts. The chain is built from TRBV18 and TRBJ1-1; D remains ambiguous. CDR3 length: 12 residues. V dropped 5 bases and J dropped 2 bases, with 6 bases sitting between them. Germline lookup yields CDR1 KGHSH and CDR2 LQKENI. The CDR3 reads CASSSFNTEAFF. CDR3 bases: TGTGCCAGCTCATCTTTTAACACTGAAGCTTTCTTT.

With respect to this clonotype: A read error may produce the germline difference seen at one junction end. The chain carries TRBV15 and TRBJ2-5; the D gene is possibly TRBD2 (6 bases). The CDR3 totals 16 residues. Germline V gene lookup returns CDR1 LNHNV and CDR2 YYDKDF (reference sequence). CDR3 DNA sequence: TGTGCCGCCAGCAGAGTGGAGGGTAACCCCCAAGAGACCCAGTACTTC. This encodes CAASRVEGNPQETQYF.

The table lists this clonotype with many counts. DNA of the CDR3: TGCAGCGTACAGGGCTACGAGCAGTACTTC. Protein product: CSVQGYEQYF. The V gene is TRBV29-1, the J gene TRBJ2-7; D might be TRBD1 (6 bases). The CDR3 has 10 residues. CDR1 SQVTM and CDR2 ANQGSEA come from the germline V gene. V lost 6 bases and J lost 3, with 6 bases in between.

V and J are TRBV18 and TRBJ1-6; D gene uncertain. Germline lookup yields CDR1 KGHSH and CDR2 LQKENI. The CDR3 runs to 15 residues. V lost 3 bases, J lost 7 bases, and 13 bases lay in between. The CDR3 DNA reads as TGTGCCAGCTCACCGATGGACGGAGGGAATTCACCCCTCCACTTT. It yields the protein CASSPMDGGNSPLHF.

The chain joins TRBV29-1 to TRBJ1-5; D is ambiguous. The germline CDR1 and CDR2 sequences are SQVTM and ANQGSEA. Trimming cost V 7 bases and J 0 bases, with 13 bases left between them. This CDR3 region has 14 residues. CDR3 DNA: TGCAGCGCTTCTCTAGCAGATAGCAATCAGCCCCAGCATTTT. Protein sequence: CSASLADSNQPQHF.

The chain joins TRBV6-5 to TRBJ1-6, with TRBD1 as a possible D gene (5 bases). CDR1 and CDR2 (germline): MNHEY, SVGAGI. This CDR3 spans 16 amino acids. Trimming stripped 0 bases from V and 10 bases from J, with 16 bases between. The CDR3 spells CASSYSRWQGRSPLHF. Here the CDR3 DNA reads TGTGCCAGCAGTTACTCGAGGTGGCAGGGTCGATCACCCCTCCACTTT.

The chain combines TRBV20-1 with TRBJ2-7; D may be TRBD1 or TRBD2 (5 bases each). CDR1 and CDR2 (germline): DFQATT, SNEGSKA (reference sequence). The germline V and J ends were trimmed by 7 bases and 3 bases, with 16 bases remaining between them. CDR3 length equals 13 residues. CDR3 sequence reads: CSGGGRGNYEQYF. The CDR3 coding sequence is TGCAGTGGGGGCGGTCGAGGGAACTACGAGCAGTACTTC.

V is TRBV12-3 or TRBV12-4 and J is TRBJ2-7, with 7 bases that match TRBD2. J lost 3 bases, V lost 5 bases, and 10 bases had no gene match. This CDR3 has 15 residues. The CDR3 sequence is CASSGGLGMSYEQYF. The DNA of the CDR3 is TGTGCCAGCAGTGGAGGACTAGGCATGAGCTACGAGCAGTACTTC.

This chain joins TRBV7-9 and TRBJ1-4; 9 bases map to TRBD1. CDR1 and CDR2 (germline): SEHNR, FQNEAQ (reference sequence). Trimming cost V 3 bases and J 6 bases; bases outside gene matches: 5. The CDR3 totals 15 residues. The CDR3 nucleotides read TGTGCCAGCAGCTTCGGACAGGGGTGGGATGAAAAACTGTTTTTT. Protein sequence: CASSFGQGWDEKLFF.

The chain carries TRBV20-1 and TRBJ1-5; 7 nucleotides line up with TRBD1. The CDR3 contains 13 residues. Germline V gene lookup returns CDR1 DFQATT and CDR2 SNEGSKA (reference sequence). The trim removed 6 bases at V and 11 bases at J, leaving 13 bases unmatched. The CDR3 sequence is CSATGTAKRAQHF. CDR3 coding DNA: TGCAGTGCAACCGGGACAGCAAAGAGGGCCCAGCATTTT.

This chain uses TRBV7-3 with TRBJ2-3; D gene unclear. Looked up from germline, CDR1 is SGHTA and CDR2 is FQGTGA. The V end lost 5 bases, the J end lost 3 bases, and 9 bases lay between the germline ends. The CDR3 covers 13 residues. The CDR3 protein is CASSHHPTDTQYF. CDR3 nucleotide sequence: TGTGCCAGCAGCCACCACCCAACAGATACGCAGTATTTT.

This clonotype was seen repeatedly, ten times or more. The chain combines TRBV12-3 or TRBV12-4 with TRBJ2-7; 9 bases fit TRBD2. There are 14 residues in the CDR3. The V segment lost 5 bases and the J segment 0 bases; nucleotides outside the gene matches: 2. CDR3 residues: CASSLSGGSYEQYF. CDR3 sequence (DNA): TGTGCCAGCAGTCTTAGCGGGGGCTCCTACGAGCAGTACTTC.

This clonotype showed up just a few times. The V gene is TRBV7-2, the J gene TRBJ2-3; D is ambiguous. Trimming cost V 4 bases and J 6 bases, with 11 bases left between them. Germline CDR1 and CDR2: SGHTA and FQGNSA. The CDR3 sequence is 13 residues long. In DNA form, the CDR3 reads TGTGCCAGCAGCTCCCGGGTGGCGGATACGCAGTATTTT. It is translated as CASSSRVADTQYF.

The chain joins TRBV9 to TRBJ1-1; D is undetermined. The V gene lost 0 bases and the J gene lost 4 bases, with 13 bases spanning the gap. Germline V gene data show CDR1 as SGDLS and CDR2 as YYNGEE. The CDR3 has 15 residues. As DNA, the CDR3 is TGTGCCAGCAGCGTAGAACCCGGCGGAGGCACTGAAGCTTTCTTT. Its translation: CASSVEPGGGTEAFF.

In this sample, this clonotype turned up many times. The V gene is TRBV20-1, the J gene TRBJ2-3; 8 bases align to TRBD2. V lost 6 bases and J lost 3; bases outside the gene matches: 8. CDR3 size: 14 residues. Germline lookup yields CDR1 DFQATT and CDR2 SNEGSKA (reference sequence). The CDR3 loop reads CSALAGGATDTQYF. CDR3 DNA sequence: TGCAGTGCCCTCGCCGGGGGGGCAACAGATACGCAGTATTTT.

The chain couples TRBV12-3 or TRBV12-4 to TRBJ1-2; D is unresolved. V was trimmed by 6 bases and J by 2 bases, leaving 22 bases between them. The CDR3 extends over 17 amino acids. CDR3 DNA: TGTGCCAGCAGCGCCGGGAAGGCACGCTCGGCCAACTATGGCTACACCTTC. Amino acid sequence: CASSAGKARSANYGYTF.

V gene TRBV7-2 combines with J gene TRBJ1-1; D not certain. Trimming took 2 bases from V and 11 from J, leaving 15 bases between them. This CDR3 contains 13 residues. Germline CDR1 is SGHTA and CDR2 is FQGNSA. The CDR3 loop is CASSLRARTQAFF. The CDR3, as DNA: TGTGCCAGCAGCTTAAGAGCGCGGACTCAGGCTTTCTTT.

The sample holds a few counts of this clonotype. Germline is not matched at one junction end, which may reflect a read error. J is TRBJ2-3 and V is TRBV28; D is uncertain. CDR1 is MDHEN, CDR2 SYDVKM, per germline. CDR3 length: 13 residues. CDR3 in amino acids: CASSASSTDTQYF. The CDR3 DNA reads as TGTGCCAGCAGTGCGTCCAGCACGGATACGCAGTATTTT.